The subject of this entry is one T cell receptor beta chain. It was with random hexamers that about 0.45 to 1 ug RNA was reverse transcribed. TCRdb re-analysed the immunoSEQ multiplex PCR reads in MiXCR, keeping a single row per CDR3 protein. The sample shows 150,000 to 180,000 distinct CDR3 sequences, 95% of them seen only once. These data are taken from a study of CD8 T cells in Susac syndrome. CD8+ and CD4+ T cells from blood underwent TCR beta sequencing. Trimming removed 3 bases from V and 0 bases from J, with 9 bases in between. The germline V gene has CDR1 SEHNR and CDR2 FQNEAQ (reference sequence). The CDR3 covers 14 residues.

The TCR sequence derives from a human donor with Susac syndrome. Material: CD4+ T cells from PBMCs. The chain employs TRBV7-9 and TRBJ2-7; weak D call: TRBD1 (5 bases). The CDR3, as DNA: TGTGCCAGCAGCTTTACAGGTCTCTCCTACGAGCAGTACTTC. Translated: CASSFTGLSYEQYF.